Listed below are T cell receptor beta chains from one sample, sequenced in a study of control samples from healthy donors and cancer patients. TCRdb's table, derived via immunoSEQ multiplex PCR, lists solely in-frame clones and lacks some. Of approximately 170,000 clones listed, around 93% are singletons. The sequencing input was blood. The receptors originated from a woman aged 55-70 years in good health. Each CDR3 is given with its conserved first and last residue. D genes are given only for firm matches. The listing skips clone size in some rows; elsewhere it reads once, few, many or a size class.

size: .
V: TRBV7-2
D: .
J: TRBJ2-7
DNA: TGTGCCAGCAGCAACCGACAGAACCCTTATTACGAGCAGTACTTC
CDR3: CASSNRQNPYYEQYF

size: .
V: TRBV2
D: .
J: TRBJ1-4
DNA: TGTGCCAGCAGTGAAAGGAGGGGCGGCAGGGCTAATGAAAAACTGTTTTTT
CDR3: CASSERRGGRANEKLFF

size: .
V: TRBV5-3
D: .
J: TRBJ2-1
DNA: TGTGCCAGAATCCTTGTCTTCGGCAATGAGCAGTTCTTC
CDR3: CARILVFGNEQFF

size: once
V: TRBV7-2
D: .
J: TRBJ1-1
DNA: TGTGCCAGCAGCTATAATGTGGGGACTGAAGCTTTCTTT
CDR3: CASSYNVGTEAFF

size: .
V: TRBV6-6
D: TRBD2
J: TRBJ2-3
DNA: TGTGCCAGCAGTTCCGGGGACTACGGTGCAGATACGCAGTATTTT
CDR3: CASSSGDYGADTQYF

size: .
V: TRBV11-2
D: .
J: TRBJ1-2
DNA: TGTGCCAGCAGCTTATATCAGATGGCTAACTATGGCTACACCTTC
CDR3: CASSLYQMANYGYTF

size: .
V: TRBV6-2/TRBV6-3
D: .
J: TRBJ2-5
DNA: TGTGCCAGCAGTACTTTACAGGGCGGCCAAGAGACCCAGTACTTC
CDR3: CASSTLQGGQETQYF

size: .
V: TRBV27
D: .
J: TRBJ1-4
DNA: TGTGCCAGCAGTTTCGACAGCACCAATACTAATGAAAAACTGTTTTTT
CDR3: CASSFDSTNTNEKLFF

size: .
V: TRBV5-1
D: .
J: TRBJ1-2
DNA: TGCGCCAGCAGCTTCAGGGGTTGGAACTATGGCTACACCTTC
CDR3: CASSFRGWNYGYTF

size: .
V: TRBV5-1
D: .
J: TRBJ1-2
DNA: TGCGCCAGCAGGGCGGAGAACTATGGCTACACCTTC
CDR3: CASRAENYGYTF

size: .
V: TRBV7-2
D: TRBD1
J: TRBJ1-5
DNA: TGTGCCAGCAGCTTAGCAGGGACAGCCAGCAATCAGCCCCAGCATTTT
CDR3: CASSLAGTASNQPQHF

size: .
V: TRBV3-1/TRBV3-2
D: TRBD1
J: TRBJ1-4
DNA: TGTGCCAGCAGCCAAGGAGACAGGGGGGCTAATGAAAAACTGTTTTTT
CDR3: CASSQGDRGANEKLFF

size: once
V: TRBV5-1
D: .
J: TRBJ1-6
DNA: TGCGCCAGCAGCTTGAGGGAGGAATCACCCCTCCACTTT
CDR3: CASSLREESPLHF

size: .
V: TRBV6-5
D: TRBD1
J: TRBJ1-5
DNA: TGTGCCAGCAGAGGACAGGGGAACCCGAATCAGCCCCAGCATTTT
CDR3: CASRGQGNPNQPQHF

size: once
V: TRBV24-1
D: .
J: TRBJ1-2
DNA: TGTGCCACCAGTGATTTGAGCGGCAACTACCCTGATGGCTACACCTTC
CDR3: CATSDLSGNYPDGYTF

size: .
V: TRBV6-5
D: .
J: TRBJ2-5
DNA: TGTGCCAGCAGTTACTCGTCTGGCGCCAAAGAGACCCAGTACTTC
CDR3: CASSYSSGAKETQYF

size: .
V: TRBV18
D: TRBD1
J: TRBJ2-7
DNA: TGTGCCAGTTGTTCGGGACAGTCCTACGAGCAGTACTTC
CDR3: CASCSGQSYEQYF

size: few
V: TRBV4-1
D: .
J: TRBJ1-1
DNA: TGCGCCAGCAGCCAAGATCCCGGGGGGGGGACCCACACTGAAGCTTTCTTT
CDR3: CASSQDPGGGTHTEAFF

size: .
V: TRBV7-2
D: .
J: TRBJ1-4
DNA: TGTGCCAGCAAGAGGGGGAATGAAAAACTGTTTTTT
CDR3: CASKRGNEKLFF

size: .
V: TRBV12-5
D: TRBD1
J: TRBJ2-2
DNA: TGTGCTAGTGGTAAAACCGGGACAGGGGGCGACACCGGGGAGCTGTTTTTT
CDR3: CASGKTGTGGDTGELFF

size: .
V: TRBV27
D: TRBD1
J: TRBJ1-6
DNA: TGTGCCAGCTCCCCGGGACAGTATAATTCACCCCTCCACTTT
CDR3: CASSPGQYNSPLHF

size: .
V: TRBV7-9
D: .
J: TRBJ2-1
DNA: TGTGCCAGCAGCTTGGGCGGTGAGCAGTTCTTC
CDR3: CASSLGGEQFF

size: .
V: TRBV6-5
D: .
J: TRBJ1-2
DNA: TGTGCCAGCATGGCATACTATGGCTACACCTTC
CDR3: CASMAYYGYTF

size: .
V: TRBV19
D: .
J: TRBJ1-1
DNA: TGTGCCAGTAGTATAGGTACCCAGAACACTGAAGCTTTCTTT
CDR3: CASSIGTQNTEAFF

size: .
V: TRBV20-1
D: .
J: TRBJ1-2
DNA: TGCAGTGCTTCAGGGTTTGGCTACACCTTC
CDR3: CSASGFGYTF

size: .
V: TRBV15
D: .
J: TRBJ1-1
DNA: TGTGCCACCAGCATCCTACGGGGGGGCACTGAAGCTTTCTTT
CDR3: CATSILRGGTEAFF

size: .
V: TRBV10-2
D: TRBD2
J: TRBJ2-7
DNA: TGCGCCAGCAGGGCTAGCGGGTGGTACGAGCAGTACTTC
CDR3: CASRASGWYEQYF

size: .
V: TRBV12-3/TRBV12-4
D: .
J: TRBJ1-1
DNA: TGTGCCAGCAGTCCCCTCTTGGTGCGCGCTTTCTTT
CDR3: CASSPLLVRAFF

size: .
V: TRBV21-1
D: .
J: TRBJ1-1
DNA: TGTGCCAGCAGCCCACAGGGGGGAACTGAAGCTTTCTTT
CDR3: CASSPQGGTEAFF

size: .
V: TRBV27
D: TRBD2
J: TRBJ2-3
DNA: TGTGCCACCTATGGACTAGCGGGGGGGACAGATACGCAGTATTTT
CDR3: CATYGLAGGTDTQYF

size: .
V: TRBV27
D: .
J: TRBJ1-2
DNA: TGTGCCAGCAGTTCACAAGAAAACTATGGCTACACCTTC
CDR3: CASSSQENYGYTF

size: .
V: TRBV19
D: .
J: TRBJ1-1
DNA: TGTGCCAGTATAGGCACTGAAGCTTTCTTT
CDR3: CASIGTEAFF

size: .
V: TRBV11-2
D: .
J: TRBJ2-2
DNA: TGTGCCAGCAGCCCCCGGGGGGCTGGCACCGGGGAGCTGTTTTTT
CDR3: CASSPRGAGTGELFF

size: .
V: TRBV13
D: TRBD1
J: TRBJ1-6
DNA: TGTGCCAGCAGCTTCCGCAGGGGGCAGAATTCACCCCTCCACTTT
CDR3: CASSFRRGQNSPLHF

size: .
V: TRBV6-4
D: .
J: TRBJ2-1
DNA: TGTGCCAGCAGTGACGGGAGTGGCGATGAGCAGTTCTTC
CDR3: CASSDGSGDEQFF

size: .
V: TRBV27
D: TRBD1
J: TRBJ2-7
DNA: TGTGCCAGCAGCCCAGGACAGGGTACCTACGAGCAGTACTTC
CDR3: CASSPGQGTYEQYF

size: .
V: TRBV2
D: .
J: TRBJ2-6
DNA: TGTGCCAGCAGTGAAACAGCTGGGGCCAACGTCCTGACTTTC
CDR3: CASSETAGANVLTF

size: .
V: TRBV2
D: TRBD1
J: TRBJ2-5
DNA: TGTGCCAGCAGTGAGTTTGGACAGGGCGAGACCCAGTACTTC
CDR3: CASSEFGQGETQYF

size: .
V: TRBV19
D: .
J: TRBJ1-1
DNA: TGTGCCAGTAGTGGCCCGGATTCTAAAGCTTTCTTT
CDR3: CASSGPDSKAFF

size: .
V: TRBV5-1
D: .
J: TRBJ2-7
DNA: TGCGCCAGCAGAGATACAGGATTCTACTCCTACGAGCAGTACTTC
CDR3: CASRDTGFYSYEQYF

size: .
V: TRBV19
D: TRBD2
J: TRBJ2-5
DNA: TGTGCCAGTAGTATTATAAGCGGGGGGGCACAAGAGACCCAGTACTTC
CDR3: CASSIISGGAQETQYF